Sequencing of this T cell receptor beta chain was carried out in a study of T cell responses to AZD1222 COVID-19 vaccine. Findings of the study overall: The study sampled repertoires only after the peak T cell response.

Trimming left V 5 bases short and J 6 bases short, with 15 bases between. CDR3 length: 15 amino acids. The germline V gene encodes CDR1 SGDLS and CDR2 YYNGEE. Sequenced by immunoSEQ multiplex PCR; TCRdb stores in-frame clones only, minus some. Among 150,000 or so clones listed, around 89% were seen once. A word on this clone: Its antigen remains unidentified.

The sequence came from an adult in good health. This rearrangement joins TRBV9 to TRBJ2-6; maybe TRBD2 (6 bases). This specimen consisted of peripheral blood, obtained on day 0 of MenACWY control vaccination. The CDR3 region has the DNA TGTGCCAGCAGTGCGGGGAGTCGCCTGGCCAACGTCCTGACTTTC. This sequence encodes CASSAGSRLANVLTF.